A selection of T cell receptor beta chains follows, all from one sample in a study of identical twins. Each CDR3 protein gets one entry after TCRdb re-called the 5' RACE reads with MiXCR. The profile covers 250,000 or so distinct CDR3 sequences, with roughly 8% appearing a single time and 3% taken by the ten largest. This sample was also put to use in a study of yellow fever vaccine responses in identical twins.

The sequenced material came from CD8+ T cells sorted from blood. These receptors originate from a woman aged 18-29 years in good health. CDR3s include the opening cysteine and the closing phenylalanine or tryptophan. Each record gives: V gene, J gene, D gene, clone size, CDR3 protein, CDR3 DNA. D genes are given only for firm matches. Some rows mark clone size as missing; the rest say once, few, many or name a class of expanded clone.

>TRBV7-9|TRBJ1-4|TRBD1|-
CASSLSGTVNVGKLFF
TGTGCCAGCAGCTTAAGTGGGACAGTTAATGTCGGAAAACTGTTTTTT
>TRBV20-1|TRBJ2-3|TRBD1|-
CSARDGDRLEHTQYF
TGCAGTGCTAGAGATGGGGACAGGCTAGAGCATACGCAGTATTTT
>TRBV5-6|TRBJ2-7|TRBD2|-
CASSLLAGITEQYF
TGTGCCAGCAGCCTACTAGCGGGAATCACCGAGCAGTACTTC
>TRBV5-1|TRBJ2-7|TRBD1|few
CASSLAGGLSSYEQYF
TGCGCCAGCAGCTTGGCAGGGGGCCTCTCCTCCTACGAGCAGTACTTC
>TRBV29-1|TRBJ2-7|-|-
CSVEGLGTGSSYEQYF
TGCAGCGTTGAAGGACTGGGCACGGGTAGCTCCTACGAGCAGTACTTC
>TRBV2|TRBJ1-5|-|-
CASSEINPGEMNQPQHF
TGTGCCAGCAGTGAAATTAATCCGGGAGAGATGAATCAGCCCCAGCATTTT
>TRBV2|TRBJ1-4|-|many
CASSDRGSEKLFF
TGTGCCAGCAGTGACAGGGGCAGCGAAAAACTGTTTTTT
>TRBV10-3|TRBJ1-4|-|many
CAISDPDRNEKLFF
TGTGCCATCAGTGACCCTGACAGGAATGAAAAACTGTTTTTT
>TRBV6-2/TRBV6-3|TRBJ2-7|-|many
CASSFRYEQYF
TGTGCCAGCAGTTTTCGGTACGAGCAGTACTTC
>TRBV12-3/TRBV12-4|TRBJ2-7|-|-
CASSLWGEAYEQYF
TGTGCCAGCAGTTTGTGGGGCGAGGCCTACGAGCAGTACTTC
>TRBV2|TRBJ2-7|-|-
CASSEGDDNHFEQYF
TGTGCCAGCAGTGAAGGGGACGACAACCACTTCGAGCAGTACTTC
>TRBV28|TRBJ2-7|-|few
CASSLYREFYEQYF
TGTGCCAGCAGTTTATATCGGGAGTTCTACGAGCAGTACTTC
>TRBV4-3|TRBJ1-1|TRBD1|many
CASSDGQGWTEAFF
TGCGCCAGCAGTGACGGACAGGGTTGGACTGAAGCTTTCTTT
>TRBV29-1|TRBJ2-7|TRBD2|many
CSVASGAYEQYF
TGCAGCGTTGCTAGCGGGGCCTACGAGCAGTACTTC
>TRBV10-3|TRBJ1-3|-|-
CAIRTEIPSGNTIYF
TGTGCCATCAGGACGGAGATTCCCTCTGGAAACACCATATATTTT
>TRBV12-3/TRBV12-4|TRBJ2-3|-|many
CASSQERIPDTQYF
TGTGCCAGCAGCCAAGAACGGATCCCAGATACGCAGTATTTT
>TRBV7-6|TRBJ2-7|-|few
CASSFEQGNEQYF
TGTGCCAGCAGCTTTGAACAGGGAAACGAGCAGTACTTC
>TRBV3-1|TRBJ1-1|-|few
CASSLVANTEALF
TGTGCCAGCAGCCTGGTTGCGAACACTGAAGCTCTCTTT
>TRBV3-1|TRBJ2-1|-|-
CASTNLDSYNEQFF
TGTGCCAGCACAAACTTGGACTCCTACAATGAGCAGTTCTTC